This T cell receptor beta chain stems from a study of beta chain features in type 1 diabetes. V was trimmed by 6 bases and J by 4 bases, leaving 18 bases between them. CDR3 length: 15 amino acids. This clone has more than one count but fewer than ten. Its antigen is unidentified. TCRB transcripts that were expressed got sequenced, as all of the isolated RNA had been reverse transcribed. Some clones are missing from TCRdb's copy, which holds only in-frame ones; the method was immunoSEQ multiplex PCR. The table lists 93,000 or so clones, 25% to 35% of them singletons, with 0.53% in the top ten. General study findings and limits: Individuals with type 1 diabetes displayed fewer insertions and more deletions at VDJ junctions. Within the patient group, naive, central memory and Treg TCRB repertoires appeared more similar to each other than within healthy donors. Patients and controls would share equally any PCR tilt toward shorter templates. Significant though moderate, a shortening of TCRB CDR3s appeared in all four CD4+ subsets of Type 1 diabetes patients.

Each of the sorted populations had a purity greater than 95%. The sequencing sample was made of central memory CD4+ T cells from blood. This receptor was taken from a woman between 18 and 29 years old with type 1 diabetes. The chain links TRBV23-1 to TRBJ1-1, with a possible D match to TRBD1 (5 bases). TRBV23-1 counts as an open reading frame of uncertain function. In nucleotides, the CDR3 is TGCGCCAGCAGGAAAGGGGCGCAGGAGGGCACTGAAGCTTTCTTT. It specifies CASRKGAQEGTEAFF.